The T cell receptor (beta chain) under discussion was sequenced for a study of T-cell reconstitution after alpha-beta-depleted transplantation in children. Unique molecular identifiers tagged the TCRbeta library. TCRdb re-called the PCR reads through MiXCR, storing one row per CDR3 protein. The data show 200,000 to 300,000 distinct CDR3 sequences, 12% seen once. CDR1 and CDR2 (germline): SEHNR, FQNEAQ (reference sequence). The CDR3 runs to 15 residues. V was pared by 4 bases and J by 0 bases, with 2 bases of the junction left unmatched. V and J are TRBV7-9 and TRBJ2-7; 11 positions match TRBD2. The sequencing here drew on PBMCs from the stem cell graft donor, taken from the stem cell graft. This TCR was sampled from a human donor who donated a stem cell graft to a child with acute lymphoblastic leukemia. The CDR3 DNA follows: TGTGCCAGCAGCTCGGGACTAGCGGACTCCTACGAGCAGTACTTC. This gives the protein CASSSGLADSYEQYF.